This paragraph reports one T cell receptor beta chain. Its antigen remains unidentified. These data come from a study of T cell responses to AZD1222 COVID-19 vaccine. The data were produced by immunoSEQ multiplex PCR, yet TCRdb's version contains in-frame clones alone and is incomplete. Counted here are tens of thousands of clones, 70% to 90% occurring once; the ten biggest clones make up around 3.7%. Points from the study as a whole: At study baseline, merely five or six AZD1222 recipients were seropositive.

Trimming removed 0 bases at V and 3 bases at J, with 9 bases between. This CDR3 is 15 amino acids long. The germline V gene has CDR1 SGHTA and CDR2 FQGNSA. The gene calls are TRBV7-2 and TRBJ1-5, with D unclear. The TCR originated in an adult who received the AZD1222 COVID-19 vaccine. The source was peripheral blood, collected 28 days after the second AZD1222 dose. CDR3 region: CASSLAGGNNQPQHF. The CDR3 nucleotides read TGTGCCAGCAGCTTAGCTGGCGGGAACAATCAGCCCCAGCATTTT.